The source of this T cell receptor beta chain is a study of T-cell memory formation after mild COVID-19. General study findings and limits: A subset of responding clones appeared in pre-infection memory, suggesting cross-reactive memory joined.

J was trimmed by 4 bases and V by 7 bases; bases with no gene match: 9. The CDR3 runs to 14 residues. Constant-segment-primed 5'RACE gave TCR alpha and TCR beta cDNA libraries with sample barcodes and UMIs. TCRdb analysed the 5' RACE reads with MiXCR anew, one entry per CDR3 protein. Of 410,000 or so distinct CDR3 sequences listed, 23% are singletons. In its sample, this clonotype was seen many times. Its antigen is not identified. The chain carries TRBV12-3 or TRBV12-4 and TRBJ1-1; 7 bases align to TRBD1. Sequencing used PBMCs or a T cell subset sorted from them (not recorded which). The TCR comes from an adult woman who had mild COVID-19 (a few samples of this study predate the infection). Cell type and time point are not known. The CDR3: CASTPRTGFTEAFF. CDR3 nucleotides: TGTGCCAGCACCCCGAGGACAGGATTCACTGAAGCTTTCTTT.